This TCR beta chain was recorded in a study of graft-versus-host responses after intestinal transplantation. Whole-study findings and limits: Early post-transplant HvG declines showed an association with peak circulating GvH clone levels.

The repertoire was sequenced with immunoSEQ multiplex PCR; TCRdb's copy has only in-frame clones and lacks some. This table holds over 85,000 clones, 91% found once. CDR1 and CDR2 from the germline V gene are SGHAT and FQNNGV. The CDR3 length is 16 residues. The J segment lost 9 bases and the V segment lost 2 bases, leaving 10 bases of the junction unmatched. Notes on this clone: Its specificity is not known.

V is TRBV11-2 and J is TRBJ2-7; the match to TRBD2 covers 13 bases. The sequence derives from a human donor who was the organ donor for an intestinal transplant. Specimen: unstimulated CD4+ T cells sorted from spleen or lymph node cells, collected before transplant. The CDR3 DNA reads as TGTGCCAGCAGCTTAAGCACTAGCGGGGGGGTGACGGCGCAGTACTTC. Protein: CASSLSTSGGVTAQYF.